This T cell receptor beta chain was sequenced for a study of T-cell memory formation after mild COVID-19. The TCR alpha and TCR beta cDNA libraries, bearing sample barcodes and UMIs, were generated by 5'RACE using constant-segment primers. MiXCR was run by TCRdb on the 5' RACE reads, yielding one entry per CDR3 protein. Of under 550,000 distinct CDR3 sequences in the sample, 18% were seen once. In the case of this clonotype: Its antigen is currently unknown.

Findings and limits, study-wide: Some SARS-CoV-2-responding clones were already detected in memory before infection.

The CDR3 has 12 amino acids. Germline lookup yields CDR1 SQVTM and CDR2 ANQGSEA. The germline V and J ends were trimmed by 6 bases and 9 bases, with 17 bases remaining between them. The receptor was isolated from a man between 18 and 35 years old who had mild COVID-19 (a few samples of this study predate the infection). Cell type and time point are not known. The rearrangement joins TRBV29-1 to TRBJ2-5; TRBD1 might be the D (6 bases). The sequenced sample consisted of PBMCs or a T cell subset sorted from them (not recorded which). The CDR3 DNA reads TGCAGCGTCCCCTCGGGGTCAGGGGCCCAGTACTTC. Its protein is CSVPSGSGAQYF.